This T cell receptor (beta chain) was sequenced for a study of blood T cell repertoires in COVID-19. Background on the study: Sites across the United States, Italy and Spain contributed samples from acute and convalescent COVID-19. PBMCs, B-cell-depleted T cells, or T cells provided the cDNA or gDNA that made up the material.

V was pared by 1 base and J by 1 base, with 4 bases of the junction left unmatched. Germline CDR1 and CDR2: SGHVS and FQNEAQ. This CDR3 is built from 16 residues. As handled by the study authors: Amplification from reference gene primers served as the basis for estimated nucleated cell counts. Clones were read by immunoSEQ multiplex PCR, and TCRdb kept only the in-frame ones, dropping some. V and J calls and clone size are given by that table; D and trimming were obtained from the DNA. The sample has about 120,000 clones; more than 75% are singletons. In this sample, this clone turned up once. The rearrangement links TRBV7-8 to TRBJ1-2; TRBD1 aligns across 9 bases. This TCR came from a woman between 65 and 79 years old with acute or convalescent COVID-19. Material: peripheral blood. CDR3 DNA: TGTGCCAGCAGCTTAGGAGGGACAGGGCGTAACTATGGCTACACCTTC. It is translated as CASSLGGTGRNYGYTF.